This T cell receptor (beta chain) appears in the sequencing data of a study of T-cell reconstitution after alpha-beta-depleted transplantation in children. This clonotype has ten or more counts. Germline V gives CDR1 SNHLY, CDR2 FYNNEI. CDR3 length: 15 residues. Trimming removed 9 bases at V and 6 bases at J, with 21 bases between. The library targeted TCRbeta and was prepared with unique molecular identifiers. Using its own MiXCR run on the PCR reads, TCRdb lists one record per CDR3 protein. Here the sample spans a few hundred thousand distinct CDR3 sequences, approximately 9.9% being singletons. This rearrangement joins TRBV2 to TRBJ1-5, with D maybe TRBD1 (6 bases). The TCR sequence derives from a human donor who donated a stem cell graft to a child with SCID. The input for sequencing was PBMCs from the stem cell graft donor, taken from the stem cell graft. The DNA for the CDR3 is TGTGCCAGTCAAACTGGGCGGGGGCTCGGTCAGCCCCAGCATTTT. It translates to CASQTGRGLGQPQHF.